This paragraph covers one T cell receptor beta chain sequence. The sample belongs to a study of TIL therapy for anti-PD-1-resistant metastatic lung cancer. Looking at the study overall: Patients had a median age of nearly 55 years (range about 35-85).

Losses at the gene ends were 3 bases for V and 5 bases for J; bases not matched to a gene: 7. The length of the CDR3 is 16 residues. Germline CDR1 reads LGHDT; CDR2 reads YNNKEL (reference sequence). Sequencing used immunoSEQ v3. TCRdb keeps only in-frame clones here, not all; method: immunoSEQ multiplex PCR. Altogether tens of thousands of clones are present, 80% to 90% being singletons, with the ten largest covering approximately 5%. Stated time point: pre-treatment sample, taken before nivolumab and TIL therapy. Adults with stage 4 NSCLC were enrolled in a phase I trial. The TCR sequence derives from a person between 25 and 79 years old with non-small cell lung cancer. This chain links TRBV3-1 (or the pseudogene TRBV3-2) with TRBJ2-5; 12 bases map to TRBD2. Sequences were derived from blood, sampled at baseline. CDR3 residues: CASSQTSGSVGETQYF. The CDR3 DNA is TGTGCCAGCAGCCAGACTAGCGGGAGTGTCGGGGAGACCCAGTACTTC.